A selection of T cell receptor beta chains follows, all from one sample in a study of beta chain features in type 1 diabetes. The method was immunoSEQ multiplex PCR; TCRdb's version includes in-frame clones alone and lacks a portion of them. This table holds 250,000 to 350,000 clones, 9.5% to 11% found once. Sequences were obtained from naive CD4+ T cells from blood. These receptors came from a woman aged 25 to 39 in good health. Both conserved end residues are part of each CDR3. Each record gives: J gene, clone size, D gene, V gene, CDR3 DNA, CDR3 protein. The D gene is left open where the match is weak. Size tells how often a clone was seen (once, few, many) or the class of an expanded clone, and some rows leave it out.

>TRBJ2-1|few|NA|TRBV7-3
TGTGCCAGCAGCGGGGACTCCAGCTCCTACAATGAGCAGTTCTTC
CASSGDSSSYNEQFF
>TRBJ2-7|NA|NA|TRBV28
TGTGCCAGCAGTTTTGAAGGGGGCTCCTACGAGCAGTACTTC
CASSFEGGSYEQYF
>TRBJ1-2|NA|NA|TRBV5-1
TGCGCCAGCAGCTACAACAACAGGGAAGTCTCCTCCTTC
CASSYNNREVSSF
>TRBJ2-7|NA|TRBD2|TRBV4-3
TGCGCCAGCAGCCAAGATCCGGGGGGGACCTACGAGCAGTACTTC
CASSQDPGGTYEQYF
>TRBJ2-3|NA|NA|TRBV5-6
TGTGCCAGCAGCCTGTACACAGATACGCAGTATTTT
CASSLYTDTQYF
>TRBJ1-5|NA|TRBD1|TRBV5-1
TGCGCCAGCAGCTTGGCAGGGGACAGCCAGCCCCAGCATTTT
CASSLAGDSQPQHF
>TRBJ1-5|NA|NA|TRBV18
TGTGCCAGCTCACCACTCGGTAATTCGGGCAATCAGCCCCAGCATTTT
CASSPLGNSGNQPQHF
>TRBJ2-2|once|TRBD1|TRBV9
TGTGCCAGCAGCAGGACGCAGGGGGACACCGGGGAGCTGTTTTTT
CASSRTQGDTGELFF
>TRBJ2-1|few|TRBD2|TRBV19
TGTGCCACCAAACCGGGACTAGCGGGAGGGAGATACAATGAGCAGTTCTTC
CATKPGLAGGRYNEQFF
>TRBJ2-7|few|TRBD2|TRBV7-2
TGTGCCAGCAGCTTCTTCGCGGGAGGGCGGGGGGAGCAGTACTTC
CASSFFAGGRGEQYF
>TRBJ1-5|NA|TRBD1|TRBV5-4
TGTGCCAGCAGCTCCGGCGGGACAGGTCATCAGCCCCAGCATTTT
CASSSGGTGHQPQHF
>TRBJ1-4|NA|NA|TRBV29-1
TGCAGCGTTGCCCGGGGAACAACTAATGAAAAACTGTTTTTT
CSVARGTTNEKLFF
>TRBJ1-1|NA|TRBD1|TRBV2
TGTGCCAGCAGGTACAGGGGGGCGAACACTGAAGCTTTCTTT
CASRYRGANTEAFF
>TRBJ1-1|NA|TRBD1|TRBV29-1
TGCAGCGTTGACTTTAGGACAGGGGGCACTGAAGCTTTCTTT
CSVDFRTGGTEAFF
>TRBJ2-7|few|NA|TRBV7-8
TGTGCCAGCAGCTTAAGGGGACACTCCTCCTACGAGCAGTACTTC
CASSLRGHSSYEQYF
>TRBJ1-1|few|NA|TRBV30
TGTGCCTGGAGTTATCAGGGGAGGAACACTGAAGCTTTCTTT
CAWSYQGRNTEAFF
>TRBJ2-5|few|NA|TRBV7-3
TGTGCCAGCAGCCGAGGGATGTCGGGACAAGAGACCCAGTACTTC
CASSRGMSGQETQYF
>TRBJ2-1|few|NA|TRBV29-1
TGCAGCGTTGGAGCCGGTCATCGCTACAATGAGCAGTTCTTC
CSVGAGHRYNEQFF
>TRBJ2-3|few|TRBD1|TRBV5-6
TGTGCCAGCAGCTTGGCCCGGACAGGGGGCACAGATACGCAGTATTTT
CASSLARTGGTDTQYF
>TRBJ2-3|NA|NA|TRBV7-9
TGTGCCAGCAGCGCCCTGGTAACAGGGCTCACAGATACGCAGTATTTT
CASSALVTGLTDTQYF
>TRBJ2-2|few|TRBD1|TRBV30
TGTGCCTGGAACGGACAGGCGGGCGGGGAGCTGTTTTTT
CAWNGQAGGELFF
>TRBJ1-2|NA|NA|TRBV9
TGTGCCAGCAGCCCCCGCGGGGCAGTTGACTATGGCTACACCTTC
CASSPRGAVDYGYTF
>TRBJ2-1|few|TRBD2|TRBV9
TGTGCCAGCAGCGACCGGGGGGAGGTCTACAATGAGCAGTTCTTC
CASSDRGEVYNEQFF
>TRBJ2-1|NA|TRBD2|TRBV7-2
TGTGCCAGCAGCCCAGCTCTAGCGGGGCCCTACAATGAGCAGTTCTTC
CASSPALAGPYNEQFF
>TRBJ2-5|NA|TRBD1|TRBV28
TGTGCCAGCAGTCAGGACAGGGGCACACTAGCAACCAAAGAGACCCAGTACTTC
CASSQDRGTLATKETQYF
>TRBJ2-7|few|TRBD2|TRBV2
TGTGCCACCGCCGGGACTACAACCTACGAGCAGTACTTC
CATAGTTTYEQYF
>TRBJ2-5|few|NA|TRBV27
TGTGCCAGCAGTTTTCGGGAAAAAGAGACCCAGTACTTC
CASSFREKETQYF
>TRBJ2-5|few|TRBD2|TRBV9
TGTGCCAGCAGCAACCCGAGAAAGGTAGCGGGACCCTCGGAGACCCAGTACTTC
CASSNPRKVAGPSETQYF
>TRBJ2-7|NA|TRBD1|TRBV30
TGTGCCTGGGACAGGGGGTTGCGCTACGAGCAGTACTTC
CAWDRGLRYEQYF
>TRBJ2-2|NA|TRBD2|TRBV9
TGTGCCAGCAGCGTAGATTACGGGACTAGCGGGAGAAGCTACACCGGGGAGCTGTTTTTT
CASSVDYGTSGRSYTGELFF
>TRBJ2-3|NA|TRBD2|TRBV7-8
TGTGCCAGCAGCCTCCAGACTAGCGGTCCACCAGATACGCAGTATTTT
CASSLQTSGPPDTQYF
>TRBJ2-7|few|NA|TRBV6-5
TGTGCCAGCAGGTCGGGGTCGGGGACCTACGAGCAGTACTTC
CASRSGSGTYEQYF
>TRBJ2-7|NA|TRBD1|TRBV10-3
TGTGCCATCAGTCCCGGGACAGGAAATTACGAGCAGTACTTC
CAISPGTGNYEQYF